Sequencing of this TCR beta chain was carried out in a study of naive and memory T cell subsets. Study results and limitations: Diversity fell and Gini index rose from naive through CM, EM, EMRA.

V lost 7 bases to trimming and J lost 8 bases, with 15 bases between them. The CDR3 has 13 residues. The germline gives CDR1 MGHRA, CDR2 YSYEKL. Points on this clonotype: The antigen is unknown.

An equimolar mix of two oligonucleotides served as the beta constant-region primer for TRBC1 and TRBC2. Ligation attached a single-stranded oligonucleotide with a 12-nucleotide UMI and the SP2 primer to the cDNA 3' end. TCRdb passed the UMI-ligation and nested PCR reads through MiXCR, listing each CDR3 protein once. The table includes about 150,000 distinct CDR3 sequences, over 15% detected once. Alpha and beta libraries were amplified separately from the second PCR onward. After CD4 positive bead selection, the CD4-negative fraction gave CD8 T cells. The sequenced sample consisted of naive CD4+ T cells from blood. This chain uses TRBV4-1 with TRBJ2-4; TRBD1 is a possible D gene (5 bases). The receptor's source is a human donor in good health. The CDR3 DNA reads as TGCGCCAGCAAGAGGCAGGGTGCGGACATTCAGTACTTC. Translated: CASKRQGADIQYF.